Below, 7 T cell receptor beta chains from the same sample are listed, as sequenced in a study of T cell changes during pregnancy in multiple sclerosis. Repertoires were generated with immunoSEQ multiplex PCR, while TCRdb's copy carries only in-frame clones and drops some. This sample yields more than 85,000 clones, of which around 92% are seen a single time; approximately 0.97% belongs to the top ten. Sample: peripheral blood, taken before pregnancy. Receptors were obtained from a female donor with multiple sclerosis, enrolled in a pregnancy study.

This rearrangement joins TRBV6-5 to TRBJ2-2; 10 bases map to TRBD1. The CDR3 covers 16 residues. CDR1 and CDR2 (germline): MNHEY, SVGAGI. V lost 2 bases and J lost 7; bases outside the gene matches: 7. CDR3 loop: CASSYGDRGIGGELFF. CDR3 nucleotide sequence: TGTGCCAGCAGTTACGGGGACAGGGGAATTGGCGGGGAGCTGTTTTTT.

This chain uses TRBV30 with TRBJ2-7; 12 bases fit TRBD1. This CDR3 has 15 residues. V gave up 1 base and J gave up 4 bases; unmatched junction bases: 5. The germline V gene has CDR1 GTSNPN and CDR2 SVGIG (reference sequence). The CDR3 reads CAWSGGQGAGYEQYF. The CDR3 coding sequence is TGTGCCTGGAGTGGGGGACAGGGGGCAGGGTACGAGCAGTACTTC. The entire variable domain, with the rest obtained from reference TRBV30 and TRBJ2-7, is as follows: SQTIHQWPATLVQPVGSPLSLECTVEGTSNPNLYWYRQAAGRGLQLLFYSVGIGQISSEVPQNLSASRPQDRQFILSSKKLLLSDSGFYLCAWSGGQGAGYEQYFGPGTRLTVT.

The chain recombines TRBV9 with TRBJ2-7, with 12 bases aligning to TRBD2. The CDR3 runs to 17 residues. With 1 base clipped from V and 3 bases from J, the junction kept 8 bases outside the gene matches. Germline-derived CDR1 and CDR2 are SGDLS and YYNGEE. The CDR3 reads CASSVSGLAGNIYEQYF. The CDR3 region has the DNA TGTGCCAGCAGCGTAAGCGGACTAGCGGGGAACATCTACGAGCAGTACTTC.

V usage is TRBV27 and J usage is TRBJ2-7; D unclear. The germline gives CDR1 MNHEY, CDR2 SMNVEV (reference sequence). V was cut by 2 bases and J by 5 bases, with 10 bases left in between. The CDR3 totals 13 residues. The CDR3 region has the DNA TGTGCCAGCAGTTTAGTCTCCAGCGACGAGCAGTACTTC. This gives the protein CASSLVSSDEQYF.

The J gene is TRBJ1-2, the V gene TRBV25-1; 7 bases match TRBD1. CDR3 size: 15 residues. Trimming at V came to 7 bases and at J to 1 base, leaving 9 bases not matched to a gene. Germline V CDR1 and CDR2: MGHDK, SYGVNS. CDR3 sequence: CASTSRQGVNYGYTF. Here the CDR3 DNA reads TGTGCCAGCACTTCCCGACAGGGCGTTAACTATGGCTACACCTTC.

The chain couples TRBV9 to TRBJ2-1; tentatively, D is TRBD2 (6 bases). This CDR3 has 14 amino acids. Trimming shortened V by 3 bases and J by 4 bases, and 11 bases separated the two germline ends. Germline assignment: CDR1 SGDLS and CDR2 YYNGEE. The CDR3 region is CASSGGGGYNEQFF. The CDR3 DNA reads TGTGCCAGCAGCGGGGGAGGCGGGTACAATGAGCAGTTCTTC.

The V call is TRBV27, the J call TRBJ2-7; D is ambiguous. CDR1 and CDR2 (germline): MNHEY, SMNVEV (reference sequence). The CDR3 consists of 13 residues. V lost 7 bases and J lost 0, with 10 bases in between. The DNA for the CDR3 is TGTGCCAGCACTTTGGGCCCCTCCTACGAGCAGTACTTC. This gives the protein CASTLGPSYEQYF.